Listed below are T cell receptor beta chains from one sample, sequenced in a study of T cell changes during pregnancy in multiple sclerosis. Profiling relied on immunoSEQ multiplex PCR, and the TCRdb table lists in-frame clones only, not all of them. The sample lists tens of thousands of clones; roughly nine tenths were seen once. The specimen was peripheral blood, collected after pregnancy. The receptors originated from a female donor in good health, enrolled as a control in a pregnancy study. Each CDR3 is given with its conserved first and last residue. A D gene is named only where the DNA matches it firmly. Clone size is given for some rows only: seen once, a few or many times, or a class if the clone is expanded.

clone size: -
J gene: TRBJ2-1
D gene: TRBD2
V gene: TRBV9
CDR3 protein: CASSPLLAGGDNEQFF
CDR3 DNA: TGTGCCAGCAGCCCGCTACTAGCGGGGGGAGACAATGAGCAGTTCTTC

clone size: -
J gene: TRBJ1-1
D gene: TRBD1
V gene: TRBV7-9
CDR3 protein: CASSFSTGGGTEAFF
CDR3 DNA: TGTGCCAGCAGCTTTTCGACAGGGGGTGGGACTGAAGCTTTCTTT

clone size: -
J gene: TRBJ2-2
D gene: TRBD2
V gene: TRBV19
CDR3 protein: CASSITAGGRELFF
CDR3 DNA: TGTGCCAGTAGTATAACAGCGGGAGGGAGGGAGCTGTTTTTT

clone size: -
J gene: TRBJ2-7
D gene: -
V gene: TRBV19
CDR3 protein: CASSIGQAYEQYF
CDR3 DNA: TGTGCCAGTAGTATAGGTCAGGCCTACGAGCAGTACTTC

clone size: -
J gene: TRBJ2-3
D gene: TRBD2
V gene: TRBV6-6
CDR3 protein: CASSAGLAASTDTQYF
CDR3 DNA: TGTGCCAGCAGCGCCGGACTAGCGGCCAGCACAGATACGCAGTATTTT

clone size: -
J gene: TRBJ1-2
D gene: -
V gene: TRBV4-3
CDR3 protein: CASSQDRGGNYGYTF
CDR3 DNA: TGCGCCAGCAGCCAAGATAGGGGAGGAAACTATGGCTACACCTTC

clone size: -
J gene: TRBJ2-2
D gene: -
V gene: TRBV4-3
CDR3 protein: CASSQVGGGTGELFF
CDR3 DNA: TGCGCCAGCAGCCAAGTGGGAGGGGGGACCGGGGAGCTGTTTTTT

clone size: -
J gene: TRBJ2-2
D gene: -
V gene: TRBV19
CDR3 protein: CARPERRTGELFF
CDR3 DNA: TGTGCCAGGCCGGAGAGGCGGACCGGGGAGCTGTTTTTT

clone size: -
J gene: TRBJ2-1
D gene: -
V gene: TRBV5-1
CDR3 protein: CASSSRGGLGENEQFF
CDR3 DNA: TGCGCCAGCAGTTCCCGCGGGGGCCTGGGGGAGAATGAGCAGTTCTTC

clone size: -
J gene: TRBJ1-3
D gene: TRBD1
V gene: TRBV5-6
CDR3 protein: CASSPRGQEGFGNTIYF
CDR3 DNA: TGTGCCAGCAGCCCCAGAGGACAGGAAGGATTTGGAAACACCATATATTTT

clone size: -
J gene: TRBJ2-7
D gene: -
V gene: TRBV9
CDR3 protein: CASSVYDSSYEQYF
CDR3 DNA: TGTGCCAGCAGCGTATATGACAGTTCCTACGAGCAGTACTTC

clone size: -
J gene: TRBJ2-7
D gene: TRBD2
V gene: TRBV28
CDR3 protein: CASSGAGRELYEQYF
CDR3 DNA: TGTGCCAGCAGTGGGGCGGGGAGGGAGCTCTACGAGCAGTACTTC

clone size: -
J gene: TRBJ1-1
D gene: -
V gene: TRBV10-3
CDR3 protein: CAISGTPTLAKTEAFF
CDR3 DNA: TGTGCCATCAGTGGGACTCCAACCCTTGCGAAAACTGAAGCTTTCTTT

clone size: once
J gene: TRBJ2-7
D gene: TRBD2
V gene: TRBV7-2
CDR3 protein: CASSPHLKTSGSYEQYF
CDR3 DNA: TGTGCCAGCAGCCCCCACCTGAAGACTAGCGGGAGCTACGAGCAGTACTTC

clone size: -
J gene: TRBJ2-7
D gene: TRBD2
V gene: TRBV11-2
CDR3 protein: CASKERTGLPYYEQYF
CDR3 DNA: TGTGCCAGTAAGGAAAGAACGGGACTACCATACTACGAGCAGTACTTC

clone size: -
J gene: TRBJ1-6
D gene: TRBD1
V gene: TRBV7-9
CDR3 protein: CASSLTQGAPLHF
CDR3 DNA: TGTGCCAGCAGCTTAACACAGGGGGCTCCCCTCCACTTT

clone size: -
J gene: TRBJ1-2
D gene: -
V gene: TRBV30
CDR3 protein: CAWSSQVVYGYTF
CDR3 DNA: TGTGCCTGGAGCTCCCAGGTTGTCTATGGCTACACCTTC

clone size: -
J gene: TRBJ2-1
D gene: TRBD1
V gene: TRBV6-1
CDR3 protein: CASTDGQGSYNEQFF
CDR3 DNA: TGTGCCAGCACCGACGGACAGGGGAGCTACAATGAGCAGTTCTTC

clone size: -
J gene: TRBJ2-7
D gene: -
V gene: TRBV2
CDR3 protein: CASSPIQGTAYEQYF
CDR3 DNA: TGTGCCAGCAGTCCAATCCAGGGAACGGCCTACGAGCAGTACTTC

clone size: -
J gene: TRBJ2-1
D gene: TRBD2
V gene: TRBV11-2
CDR3 protein: CASSSGLAGGWQFF
CDR3 DNA: TGTGCCAGCAGCTCGGGACTAGCGGGGGGATGGCAGTTCTTC

clone size: -
J gene: TRBJ1-1
D gene: -
V gene: TRBV19
CDR3 protein: CASSISRNTEAFF
CDR3 DNA: TGTGCCAGTAGTATTTCGAGGAACACTGAAGCTTTCTTT

clone size: -
J gene: TRBJ2-3
D gene: -
V gene: TRBV30
CDR3 protein: CAWTEGRTSTDTQYF
CDR3 DNA: TGTGCCTGGACCGAGGGCAGGACTAGCACAGATACGCAGTATTTT

clone size: -
J gene: TRBJ2-5
D gene: -
V gene: TRBV30
CDR3 protein: CAWSVWGPGETQYF
CDR3 DNA: TGTGCCTGGAGTGTATGGGGCCCTGGGGAGACCCAGTACTTC

clone size: -
J gene: TRBJ1-5
D gene: -
V gene: TRBV6-5
CDR3 protein: CASRPGHKPPQPQHF
CDR3 DNA: TGTGCCAGCAGGCCGGGACACAAACCCCCTCAGCCCCAGCATTTT

clone size: -
J gene: TRBJ2-2
D gene: TRBD2
V gene: TRBV11-3
CDR3 protein: CASSPTGGVGNTGELFF
CDR3 DNA: TGTGCCAGCAGCCCGACTGGGGGGGTTGGGAACACCGGGGAGCTGTTTTTT

clone size: once
J gene: TRBJ1-1
D gene: -
V gene: TRBV6-4
CDR3 protein: CASSDDRGVEAFF
CDR3 DNA: TGTGCCAGCAGTGACGATCGGGGGGTAGAAGCTTTCTTT

clone size: few
J gene: TRBJ1-6
D gene: -
V gene: TRBV2
CDR3 protein: CASRGGTGGNSPLHF
CDR3 DNA: TGTGCCTCGAGGGGCGGGACGGGGGGGAATTCACCCCTCCACTTT

clone size: -
J gene: TRBJ2-7
D gene: TRBD1
V gene: TRBV23-1
CDR3 protein: CASYRDRDEQYF
CDR3 DNA: TGCGCCAGCTACCGGGACAGGGACGAGCAGTACTTC

clone size: -
J gene: TRBJ2-5
D gene: TRBD1
V gene: TRBV2
CDR3 protein: CASSEASGGRETQYF
CDR3 DNA: TGTGCCAGCAGTGAAGCCTCAGGGGGCCGGGAGACCCAGTACTTC

clone size: -
J gene: TRBJ2-5
D gene: -
V gene: TRBV14
CDR3 protein: CASSPTGGALQETQYF
CDR3 DNA: TGTGCCAGCAGCCCCACTGGGGGCGCGCTCCAAGAGACCCAGTACTTC

clone size: few
J gene: TRBJ1-1
D gene: -
V gene: TRBV2
CDR3 protein: CASSVQGRGTEAFF
CDR3 DNA: TGTGCCAGCAGTGTCCAGGGCAGGGGCACTGAAGCTTTCTTT

clone size: -
J gene: TRBJ2-1
D gene: -
V gene: TRBV6-6
CDR3 protein: CASSYGGANEQFF
CDR3 DNA: TGTGCCAGCAGTTACGGGGGGGCAAATGAGCAGTTCTTC

clone size: -
J gene: TRBJ2-1
D gene: -
V gene: TRBV7-8
CDR3 protein: CASSAGPSYNEQFF
CDR3 DNA: TGTGCCAGCAGCGCGGGACCCTCCTACAATGAGCAGTTCTTC

clone size: -
J gene: TRBJ2-2
D gene: -
V gene: TRBV9
CDR3 protein: CASSATGVGELFF
CDR3 DNA: TGTGCCAGCAGCGCCACAGGAGTCGGGGAGCTGTTTTTT

clone size: -
J gene: TRBJ1-2
D gene: TRBD1
V gene: TRBV5-1
CDR3 protein: CASSLVSAGGLQGYGYTF
CDR3 DNA: TGCGCCAGCAGCTTGGTTTCGGCAGGGGGACTCCAGGGCTATGGCTACACCTTC

clone size: -
J gene: TRBJ2-5
D gene: TRBD2
V gene: TRBV19
CDR3 protein: CASSSLPLAGETQYF
CDR3 DNA: TGTGCCAGTAGTTCCCTTCCTCTAGCGGGGGAGACCCAGTACTTC

clone size: -
J gene: TRBJ2-7
D gene: TRBD2
V gene: TRBV2
CDR3 protein: CASRAELAGAGEQYF
CDR3 DNA: TGTGCCAGCAGAGCCGAACTAGCGGGAGCCGGCGAGCAGTACTTC

clone size: -
J gene: TRBJ2-1
D gene: -
V gene: TRBV5-1
CDR3 protein: CASSLHSGNEQFF
CDR3 DNA: TGCGCCAGCAGCTTGCATTCCGGGAATGAGCAGTTCTTC

clone size: -
J gene: TRBJ2-7
D gene: -
V gene: TRBV7-2
CDR3 protein: CASSLTGMGEQYF
CDR3 DNA: TGTGCCAGCAGCCTCACCGGGATGGGGGAGCAGTACTTC

clone size: -
J gene: TRBJ1-2
D gene: -
V gene: TRBV5-1
CDR3 protein: CASSLTDYGYTF
CDR3 DNA: TGCGCCAGCAGCTTGACAGACTATGGCTACACCTTC

clone size: -
J gene: TRBJ2-7
D gene: TRBD1
V gene: TRBV10-3
CDR3 protein: CAISEGTGASEQYF
CDR3 DNA: TGTGCCATCAGTGAAGGGACAGGCGCTTCTGAACAGTACTTC

clone size: -
J gene: TRBJ2-7
D gene: TRBD1
V gene: TRBV7-9
CDR3 protein: CASSSPGQPYEQYF
CDR3 DNA: TGTGCCAGCAGCTCGCCGGGACAGCCTTACGAGCAGTACTTC

clone size: -
J gene: TRBJ2-3
D gene: -
V gene: TRBV6-1
CDR3 protein: CASSAQGADTQYF
CDR3 DNA: TGTGCCAGCAGTGCCCAAGGGGCAGATACGCAGTATTTT

clone size: -
J gene: TRBJ2-5
D gene: TRBD1
V gene: TRBV6-1
CDR3 protein: CASLRQGSPLQYF
CDR3 DNA: TGTGCCAGCCTAAGACAGGGATCTCCCCTGCAGTACTTC

clone size: once
J gene: TRBJ1-2
D gene: -
V gene: TRBV5-6
CDR3 protein: CASSADFYGYTF
CDR3 DNA: TGTGCCAGCAGCGCAGACTTCTATGGCTACACCTTC

clone size: -
J gene: TRBJ1-1
D gene: TRBD1
V gene: TRBV27
CDR3 protein: CASSSWTGGTEAFF
CDR3 DNA: TGTGCCAGCAGTTCCTGGACAGGGGGTACTGAAGCTTTCTTT

clone size: once
J gene: TRBJ2-7
D gene: -
V gene: TRBV6-5
CDR3 protein: CASSYAGEQYF
CDR3 DNA: TGTGCCAGCAGTTACGCGGGGGAGCAGTACTTC

clone size: -
J gene: TRBJ1-1
D gene: -
V gene: TRBV19
CDR3 protein: CASSIRGLATEAFF
CDR3 DNA: TGTGCCAGTAGTATAAGGGGGTTGGCCACTGAAGCTTTCTTT

clone size: -
J gene: TRBJ2-2
D gene: TRBD2
V gene: TRBV5-5
CDR3 protein: CASSAKLAGGNTGELFF
CDR3 DNA: TGTGCCAGCAGCGCCAAACTAGCGGGGGGGAACACCGGGGAGCTGTTTTTT

clone size: -
J gene: TRBJ2-5
D gene: TRBD2
V gene: TRBV7-9
CDR3 protein: CASSLGTSTETQYF
CDR3 DNA: TGTGCCAGCAGCTTAGGGACTAGCACGGAGACCCAGTACTTC

clone size: -
J gene: TRBJ1-1
D gene: TRBD1
V gene: TRBV19
CDR3 protein: CASSWTGMNTEAFF
CDR3 DNA: TGTGCCAGTAGTTGGACAGGGATGAACACTGAAGCTTTCTTT

clone size: -
J gene: TRBJ1-1
D gene: -
V gene: TRBV15
CDR3 protein: CATSRHSGDTEAFF
CDR3 DNA: TGTGCCACCAGCAGACACTCCGGGGACACTGAAGCTTTCTTT

clone size: few
J gene: TRBJ2-2
D gene: TRBD1
V gene: TRBV29-1
CDR3 protein: CSVGTRGTGELFF
CDR3 DNA: TGCAGCGTTGGAACCAGGGGGACCGGGGAGCTGTTTTTT